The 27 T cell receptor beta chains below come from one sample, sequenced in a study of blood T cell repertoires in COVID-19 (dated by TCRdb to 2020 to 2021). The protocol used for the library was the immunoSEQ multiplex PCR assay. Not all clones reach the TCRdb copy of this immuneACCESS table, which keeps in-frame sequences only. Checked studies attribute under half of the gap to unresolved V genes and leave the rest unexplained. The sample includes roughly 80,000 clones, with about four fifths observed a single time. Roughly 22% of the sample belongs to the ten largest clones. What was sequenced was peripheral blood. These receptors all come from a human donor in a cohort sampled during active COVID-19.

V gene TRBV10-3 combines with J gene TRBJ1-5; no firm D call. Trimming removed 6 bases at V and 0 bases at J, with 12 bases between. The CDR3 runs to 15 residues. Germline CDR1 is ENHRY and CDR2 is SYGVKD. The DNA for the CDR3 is TGTGCCATCAGACCCGGGTACGATAGCAATCAGCCCCAGCATTTT. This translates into CAIRPGYDSNQPQHF.

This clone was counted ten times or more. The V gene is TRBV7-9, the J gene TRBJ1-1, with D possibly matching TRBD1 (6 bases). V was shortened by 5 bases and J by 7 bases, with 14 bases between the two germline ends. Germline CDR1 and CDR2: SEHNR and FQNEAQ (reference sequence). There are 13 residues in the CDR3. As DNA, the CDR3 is TGTGCCAGCAGCCCTGGGTCGACAGGTGAAGCTTTCTTT. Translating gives CASSPGSTGEAFF.

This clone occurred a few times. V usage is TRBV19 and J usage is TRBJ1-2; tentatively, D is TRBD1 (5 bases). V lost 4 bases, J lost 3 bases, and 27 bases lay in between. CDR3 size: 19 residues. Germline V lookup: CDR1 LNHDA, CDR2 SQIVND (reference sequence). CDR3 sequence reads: CASSKGPIGETIPDYGYTF. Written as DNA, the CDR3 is TGTGCCAGTAGTAAGGGGCCCATTGGGGAAACGATACCGGACTATGGCTACACCTTC. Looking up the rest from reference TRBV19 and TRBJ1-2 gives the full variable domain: DGGITQSPKYLFRKEGQNVTLSCEQNLNHDAMYWYRQDPGQGLRLIYYSQIVNDFQKGDIAEGYSVSREKKESFPLTVTSAQKNPTAFYLCASSKGPIGETIPDYGYTFGSGTRLTVV.

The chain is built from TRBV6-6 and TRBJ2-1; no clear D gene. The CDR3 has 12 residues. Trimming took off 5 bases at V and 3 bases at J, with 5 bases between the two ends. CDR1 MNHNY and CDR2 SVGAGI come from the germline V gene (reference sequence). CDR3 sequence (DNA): TGTGCCAGCAGTGTCGTCTACAATGAGCAGTTCTTC. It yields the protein CASSVVYNEQFF.

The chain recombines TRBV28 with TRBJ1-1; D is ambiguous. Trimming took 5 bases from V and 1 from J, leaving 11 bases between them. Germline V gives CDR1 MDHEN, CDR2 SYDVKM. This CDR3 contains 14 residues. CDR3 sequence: CASSPWAENTEAFF. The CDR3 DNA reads TGTGCCAGCAGTCCCTGGGCAGAGAACACTGAAGCTTTCTTT.

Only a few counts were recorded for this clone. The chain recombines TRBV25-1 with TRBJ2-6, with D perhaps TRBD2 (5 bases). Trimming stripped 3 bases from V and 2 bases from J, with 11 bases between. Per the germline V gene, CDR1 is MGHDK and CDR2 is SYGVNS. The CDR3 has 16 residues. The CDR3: CASSETTAAGANVLTF. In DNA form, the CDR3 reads TGTGCCAGCAGTGAGACTACAGCTGCTGGGGCCAACGTCCTGACTTTC.

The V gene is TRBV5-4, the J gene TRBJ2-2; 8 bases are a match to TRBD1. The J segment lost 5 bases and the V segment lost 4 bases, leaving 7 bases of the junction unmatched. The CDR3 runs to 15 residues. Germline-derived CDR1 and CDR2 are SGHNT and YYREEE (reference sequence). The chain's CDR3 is CASSIGQGGTGELFF. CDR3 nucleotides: TGTGCCAGCAGCATAGGACAGGGCGGGACCGGGGAGCTGTTTTTT.

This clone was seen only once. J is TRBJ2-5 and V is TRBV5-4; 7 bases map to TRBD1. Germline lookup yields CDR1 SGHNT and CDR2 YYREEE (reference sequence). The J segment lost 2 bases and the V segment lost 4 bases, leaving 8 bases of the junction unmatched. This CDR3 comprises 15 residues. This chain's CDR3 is CASSKGTANQETQYF. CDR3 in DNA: TGTGCCAGCAGCAAGGGGACAGCGAATCAAGAGACCCAGTACTTC.

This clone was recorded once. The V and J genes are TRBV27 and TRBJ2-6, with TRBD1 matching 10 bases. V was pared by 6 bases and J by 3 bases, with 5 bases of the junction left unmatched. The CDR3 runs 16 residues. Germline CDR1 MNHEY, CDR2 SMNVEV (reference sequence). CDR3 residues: CASSQTGGLGANVLTF. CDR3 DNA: TGTGCCAGCAGCCAGACAGGGGGCCTTGGGGCCAACGTCCTGACTTTC.

CDR3 protein: CASSSSIPYGYTF. DNA of the CDR3: TGTGCCAGCAGCTCTAGCATCCCCTATGGCTACACCTTC. The V call is TRBV11-2, the J call TRBJ1-2; no firm D call. Germline V lookup: CDR1 SGHAT, CDR2 FQNNGV. The CDR3 consists of 13 residues. Trimming removed 4 bases from V and 4 bases from J, with 10 bases in between.

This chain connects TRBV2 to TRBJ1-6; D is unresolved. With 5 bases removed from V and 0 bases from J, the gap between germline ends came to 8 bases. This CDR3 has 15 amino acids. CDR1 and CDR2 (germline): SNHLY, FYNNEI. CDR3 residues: CASSRVSSYNSPLHF. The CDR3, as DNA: TGTGCCAGCAGTAGAGTAAGCTCCTATAATTCACCCCTCCACTTT.

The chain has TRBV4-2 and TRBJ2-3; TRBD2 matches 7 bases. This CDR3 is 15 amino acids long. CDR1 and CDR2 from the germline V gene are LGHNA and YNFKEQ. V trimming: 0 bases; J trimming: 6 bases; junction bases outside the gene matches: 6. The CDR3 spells CASSQEERGGDTQYF. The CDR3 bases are TGTGCCAGCAGCCAAGAAGAGCGGGGCGGTGATACGCAGTATTTT.

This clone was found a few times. CDR3 loop: CASLGLAPRNEQFF. As DNA, the CDR3 is TGTGCCAGCCTAGGACTAGCGCCCCGCAATGAGCAGTTCTTC. The chain employs TRBV2 and TRBJ2-1; 9 nucleotides align to TRBD2. Germline CDR1 is SNHLY and CDR2 is FYNNEI. The CDR3 totals 14 residues. The junction had 8 bases not matched to a gene; V was cut back by 8 bases and J by 6 bases.

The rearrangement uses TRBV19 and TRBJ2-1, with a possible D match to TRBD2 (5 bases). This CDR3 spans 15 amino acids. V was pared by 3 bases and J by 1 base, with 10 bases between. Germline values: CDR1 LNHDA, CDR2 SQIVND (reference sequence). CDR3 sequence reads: CASSIGRGSYNEQFF. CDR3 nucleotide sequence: TGTGCCAGTAGTATCGGTCGGGGATCCTACAATGAGCAGTTCTTC.

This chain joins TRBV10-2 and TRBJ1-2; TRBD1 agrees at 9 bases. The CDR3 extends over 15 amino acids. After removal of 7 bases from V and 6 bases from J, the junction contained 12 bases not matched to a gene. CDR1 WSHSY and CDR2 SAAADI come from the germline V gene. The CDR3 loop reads CASTKPGQGTNGYTF. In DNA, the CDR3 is TGCGCCAGCACCAAGCCGGGACAGGGTACAAATGGCTACACCTTC.

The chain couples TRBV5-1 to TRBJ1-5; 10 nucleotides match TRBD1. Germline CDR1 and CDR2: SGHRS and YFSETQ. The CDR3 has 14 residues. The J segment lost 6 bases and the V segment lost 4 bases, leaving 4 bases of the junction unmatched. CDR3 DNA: TGCGCCAGCAGCCCGGACAGGGGGATTCAGCCCCAGCATTTT. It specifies CASSPDRGIQPQHF.

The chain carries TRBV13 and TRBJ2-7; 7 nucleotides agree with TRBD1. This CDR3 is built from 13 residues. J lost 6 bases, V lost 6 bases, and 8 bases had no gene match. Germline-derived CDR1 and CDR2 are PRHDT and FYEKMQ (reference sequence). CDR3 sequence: CASRQTGYLEQYF. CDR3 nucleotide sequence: TGTGCCAGCAGACAGACAGGGTATCTCGAGCAGTACTTC.

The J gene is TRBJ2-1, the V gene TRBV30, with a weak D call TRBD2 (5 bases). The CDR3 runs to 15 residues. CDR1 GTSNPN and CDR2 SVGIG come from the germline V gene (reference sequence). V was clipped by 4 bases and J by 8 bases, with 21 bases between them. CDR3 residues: CAWTRRPSPGDEQFF. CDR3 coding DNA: TGTGCCTGGACCCGGAGGCCTAGTCCCGGAGATGAGCAGTTCTTC.

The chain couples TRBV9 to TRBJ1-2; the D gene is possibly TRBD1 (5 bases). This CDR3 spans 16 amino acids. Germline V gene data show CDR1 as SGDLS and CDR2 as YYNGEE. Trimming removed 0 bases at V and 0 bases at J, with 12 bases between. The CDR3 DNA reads TGTGCCAGCAGCGTAGGATGGGGGGTGTCTAACTATGGCTACACCTTC. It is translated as CASSVGWGVSNYGYTF.

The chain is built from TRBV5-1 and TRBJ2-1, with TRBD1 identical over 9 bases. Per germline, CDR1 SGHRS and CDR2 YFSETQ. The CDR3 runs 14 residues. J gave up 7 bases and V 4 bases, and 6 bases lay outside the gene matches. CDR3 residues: CASSEQGAWNEQFF. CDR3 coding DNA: TGCGCCAGCAGCGAACAGGGGGCATGGAATGAGCAGTTCTTC.

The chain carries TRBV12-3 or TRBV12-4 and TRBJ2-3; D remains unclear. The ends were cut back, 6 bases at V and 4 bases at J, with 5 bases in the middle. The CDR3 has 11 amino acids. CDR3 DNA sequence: TGTGCCAGCAGACTGGCAGATACGCAGTATTTT. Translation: CASRLADTQYF.

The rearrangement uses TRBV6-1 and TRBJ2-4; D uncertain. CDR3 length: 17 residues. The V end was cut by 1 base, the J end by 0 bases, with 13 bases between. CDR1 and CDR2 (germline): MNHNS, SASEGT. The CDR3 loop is CASSEDLVKLAKNIQYF. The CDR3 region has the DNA TGTGCCAGCAGTGAAGACTTGGTTAAACTAGCCAAAAACATTCAGTACTTC.

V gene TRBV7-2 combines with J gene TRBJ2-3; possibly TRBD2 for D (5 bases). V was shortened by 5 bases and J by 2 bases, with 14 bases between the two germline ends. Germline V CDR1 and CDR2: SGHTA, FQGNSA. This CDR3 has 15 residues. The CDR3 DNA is TGTGCCAGCAGCCCAGTTTCGGGGTACACAGATACGCAGTATTTT. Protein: CASSPVSGYTDTQYF.

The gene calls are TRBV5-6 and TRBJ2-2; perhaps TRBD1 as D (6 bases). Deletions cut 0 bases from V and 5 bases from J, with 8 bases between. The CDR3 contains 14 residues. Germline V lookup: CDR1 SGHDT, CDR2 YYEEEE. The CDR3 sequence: CASSLEGGTGELFF. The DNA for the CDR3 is TGTGCCAGCAGCTTGGAAGGGGGAACCGGGGAGCTGTTTTTT.

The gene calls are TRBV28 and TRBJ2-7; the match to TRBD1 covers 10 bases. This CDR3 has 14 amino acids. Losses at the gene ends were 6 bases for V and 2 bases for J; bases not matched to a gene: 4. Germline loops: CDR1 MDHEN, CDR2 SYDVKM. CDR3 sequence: CASSPGQGTYEQYF. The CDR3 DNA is TGTGCCAGCAGCCCGGGACAGGGGACCTACGAGCAGTACTTC.

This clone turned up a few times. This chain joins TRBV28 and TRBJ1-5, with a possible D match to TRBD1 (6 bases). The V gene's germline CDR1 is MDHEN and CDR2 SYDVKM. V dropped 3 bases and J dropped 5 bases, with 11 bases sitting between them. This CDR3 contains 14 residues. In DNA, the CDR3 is TGTGCCAGCAGTTTCTCCAGGGGTTATCAGCCCCAGCATTTT. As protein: CASSFSRGYQPQHF.

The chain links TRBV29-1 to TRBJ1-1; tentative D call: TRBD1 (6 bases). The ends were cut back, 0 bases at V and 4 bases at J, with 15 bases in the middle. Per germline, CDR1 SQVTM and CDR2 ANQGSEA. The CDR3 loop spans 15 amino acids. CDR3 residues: CSVEDLSQGSTEAFF. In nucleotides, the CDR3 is TGCAGCGTTGAAGATCTGAGTCAGGGGAGCACTGAAGCTTTCTTT.